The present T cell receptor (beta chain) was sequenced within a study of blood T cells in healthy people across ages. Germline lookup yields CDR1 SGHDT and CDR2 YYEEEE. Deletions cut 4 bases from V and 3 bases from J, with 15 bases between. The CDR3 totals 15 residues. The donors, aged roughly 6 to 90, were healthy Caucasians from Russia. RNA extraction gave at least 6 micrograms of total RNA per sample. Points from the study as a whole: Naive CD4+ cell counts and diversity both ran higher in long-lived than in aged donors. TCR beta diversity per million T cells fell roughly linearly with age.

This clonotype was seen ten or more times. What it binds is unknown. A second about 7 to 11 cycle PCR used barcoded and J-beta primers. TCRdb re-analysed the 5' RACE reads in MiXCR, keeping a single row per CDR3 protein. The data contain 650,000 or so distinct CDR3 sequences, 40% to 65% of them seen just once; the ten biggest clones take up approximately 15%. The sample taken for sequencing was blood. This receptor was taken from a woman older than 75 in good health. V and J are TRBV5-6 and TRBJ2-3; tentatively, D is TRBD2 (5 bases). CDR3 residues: CASSPRGFWTDTQYF. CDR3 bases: TGTGCCAGCAGCCCCCGCGGGTTTTGGACAGATACGCAGTATTTT.